This T cell receptor (beta chain) was profiled in a study of vaccination and CD4 T cells after COVID-19 (dated by TCRdb to about 2022). With respect to the entire study: Convalescent patients had a positive SARS-CoV-2 result on nasal swab PCR, and of these patients, some ten had mild disease and one had severe disease. In the convalescent cohort there were six males and four females, among whom were two Hispanic individuals, seven Caucasians, two Asians and one multiracial person. Each participant got two doses of either the Pfizer-BioNTech BNT162b2 vaccine (n=8) or the Moderna mRNA-1273 vaccine (n=2). Post-COVID blood samples from convalescent patients were collected a median of approximately 100 days after diagnosis, with a range of about 30 to 170 days. Post-vaccine blood samples were collected a median of about 72 days after the second vaccine dose, ranging from roughly 13 to 250 days. Overlapping spike peptide pools from SARS-CoV-2 and from the common cold coronaviruses HCoV-NL63, HCoV-OC43 and HCoV-229E were used as culture stimuli. As controls, cultures received a CEFX viral epitope pool (the positive control), an HIV-1 Nef peptide pool (the negative control), or no peptide at all. The spike-specific CD4+ TCR repertoire was compared before and after mRNA vaccination in around ten COVID-19 convalescent patients and a handful of infection-naive healthy vaccine recipients.

Note on this clonotype: Its target antigen remains unknown. The input lacks base qualities; no much larger clone sits a single base away.

The sample's treatment or condition label is to be understood as: roughly ten-day PBMC culture with coronavirus spike peptide pools or control peptides (ViraFEST assay). To expand antigen-specific T cells with peptide pools and then pick out the expanded clonotypes through TCR sequencing, the study relied on the ViraFEST assay. The convalescent patients' positive SARS-CoV-2 PCR tests fell between March and December 2020, which was before the Alpha, Beta and Delta variants emerged in the United States. Each well held 2.2 million or so PBMCs cultured in IMDM containing roughly 5% human AB serum and about 10 IU/ml IL-2, with about 9.4 ug/ml peptide pools added. Half of the culture medium was replaced with fresh IL-2-containing medium on days 3 and 7. Once the cells had been in culture for roughly 11 days, the EasySep CD4+ T cell isolation kit was used to isolate CD4+ T cells by negative selection. Ficoll-Paque Plus gradient centrifugation was used to isolate PBMCs from whole blood, and the isolated PBMCs were then either used fresh or cryopreserved at -140C. In general, triplicate wells were set up for every culture condition.

The germline V gene (reference sequence) supplies CDR1 LGHDT and CDR2 YNNKEL. The CDR3 holds 17 amino acids from the cysteine to the phenylalanine. The retained sequence is limited to the CDR3, 51 bases, with the frame set at the first base. V is trimmed back by 4 bases and J by 7 bases, and the junction contains 11 bases that no gene match accounts for. Broader findings and caveats from the paper: Relatively few convalescent patients were included in the study, and early timepoints after natural infection were not analyzed. Among convalescent patients, a median around 83% of the SARS-CoV-2-reactive clones seen after vaccination appeared only after vaccination, which suggests priming specific to the vaccine. Although the median number of SARS-CoV-2-reactive clonotypes went up from more than 20 after infection to roughly 40 after vaccination, the increase was not significant. Of the vaccine-specific clones found in convalescent patients, nearly all (304 of 307) were mono-reactive for SARS-CoV-2 spike instead of being cross-reactive with common cold coronaviruses.

Library prep was done by PCR. TCR sequencing of DNA from cultured CD4+ T cells used the Oncomine TCR Beta short-read assay at the Johns Hopkins FTIC core. The QIAamp micro DNA kit was used to extract genomic DNA from the cultured CD4+ T cells. Oncomine TCR Beta libraries from cultured CD4+ T cells were pooled using unique dual indexes and sequenced on an Illumina iSeq 100. As for how the authors treated the data: Non-productive sequences were removed, and CDR3s not starting with C, not ending with F or W, or shorter than 7 amino acids were discarded. The MANAFEST web application identified antigen-specific clonotypes by comparing peptide-stimulated wells against reference wells and other culture wells. Positive clones required FDR below 0.05, an odds ratio above 5, and productive frequency above 0.1% in at least two of three replicate wells. A clonotype counted as cross-reactive if it showed significant expansion both in the SARS-CoV-2 spike wells and in at least one common cold coronavirus spike condition. Levenshtein distances (stringdist) and unrooted phylogenetic trees (ape) in R version 3.6.1 were used to assess CDR3 homology. The public reads were run again by TCRdb, first through fastp at Q25 and then through MiXCR, and only productive beta chains were kept. Rows are unified per CDR3 protein, each entry keeping the most common DNA and genes. The authors' filters were not applied to this entry. The sample includes 3,000 to 4,500 distinct CDR3 sequences, with about a sixth observed a single time. About 15% of the sample comes from the top ten.

The sequence derives from a human donor who had recovered from COVID-19. The chain joins TRBV3-1 to TRBJ2-1; 12 bases in the junction line up with TRBD2. What was sequenced was CD4+ T cells from blood, cultured in vitro. The DNA sequence is as follows: TGTGCCAGCAGCCGCGGTAGTACTAGCGGGGGGCGGAATGAGCAGTTCTTC. This yields the protein CASSRGSTSGGRNEQFF.